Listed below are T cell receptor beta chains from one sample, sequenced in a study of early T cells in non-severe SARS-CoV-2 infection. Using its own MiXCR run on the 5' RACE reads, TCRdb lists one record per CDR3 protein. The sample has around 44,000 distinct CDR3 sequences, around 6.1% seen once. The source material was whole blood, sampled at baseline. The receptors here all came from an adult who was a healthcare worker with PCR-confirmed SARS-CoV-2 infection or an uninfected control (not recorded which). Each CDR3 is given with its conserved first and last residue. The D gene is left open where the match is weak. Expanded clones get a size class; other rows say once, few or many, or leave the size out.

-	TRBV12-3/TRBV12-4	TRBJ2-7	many	TGTGCCAGCAGTTTTTCGGTCGAGCAGTACTTC	CASSFSVEQYF
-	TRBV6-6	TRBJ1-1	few	TGTGCCAGCAGCGACCCTGAGGCTGAAGCTTTCTTT	CASSDPEAEAFF
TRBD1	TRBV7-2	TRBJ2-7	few	TGTGCCAGCAGCTCCGGACAGGGAAGATACGAGCAGTACTTC	CASSSGQGRYEQYF
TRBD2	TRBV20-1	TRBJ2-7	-	TGCAGTGCTAGAGCCTTCCTTAACGCGGGAGTATCGAGTGAGCAGTACTTC	CSARAFLNAGVSSEQYF
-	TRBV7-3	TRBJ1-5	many	TGTGCCAGCAGCTTAAAGGGAGGACAGCCCCAGCATTTT	CASSLKGGQPQHF
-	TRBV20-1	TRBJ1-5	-	TGCAGTGCCATGACTGGTGCGAGCAATCAGCCCCAGCATTTT	CSAMTGASNQPQHF
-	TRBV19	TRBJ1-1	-	TGTGCCAGTAAGGCAGTAATTGACATGAACACTGAAGCTTTCTTT	CASKAVIDMNTEAFF
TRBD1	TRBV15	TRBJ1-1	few	TGTGCCACCAGCAGAACAGGGGGCAGACCCAACACTGAAGCTTTCTTT	CATSRTGGRPNTEAFF
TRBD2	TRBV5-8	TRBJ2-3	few	TGTGCCAGCAGCTCGGAGCGGGAGAGACGCACAGATACGCAGTATTTT	CASSSERERRTDTQYF
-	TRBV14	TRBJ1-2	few	TGTGCCAGCAGCTCCCTCGGGGCAGGCTATGGCTACACCTTC	CASSSLGAGYGYTF
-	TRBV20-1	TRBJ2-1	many	TGCAGTGCCCGCCAAGCGGTGAGCTCCTACAATGAGCAGTTCTTC	CSARQAVSSYNEQFF
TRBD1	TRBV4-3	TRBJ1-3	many	TGCGCCAGCAGCCTCCTGACAGGGGCCGGAAACACCATATATTTT	CASSLLTGAGNTIYF
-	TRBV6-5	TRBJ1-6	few	TGTGCCAGCAGCAGGGGCCGGGATTCACCCCTCCACTTT	CASSRGRDSPLHF
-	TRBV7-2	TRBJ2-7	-	TGTGCCAGCGCGGCTAGCAGCTCCTACGAGCAGTACTTC	CASAASSSYEQYF
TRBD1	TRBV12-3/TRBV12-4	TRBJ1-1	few	TGTGCCAGCACTCATACAGGGGGTTTAGCTTTCTTT	CASTHTGGLAFF
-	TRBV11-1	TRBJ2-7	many	TGTGCCAGCAGCTTAGGACAAGCCAACGAGCAGTACTTC	CASSLGQANEQYF
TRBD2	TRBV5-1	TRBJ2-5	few	TGCGCCACCTTTCCTGCGGGAGGGCAAGAGACCCAGTACTTC	CATFPAGGQETQYF
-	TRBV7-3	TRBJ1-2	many	TGTGCCAGCAGCCCTGCCGCTAACTATGGCTACACCTTC	CASSPAANYGYTF
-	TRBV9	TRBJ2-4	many	TGTGCCAGCAGCGTAGGGCCGGCGGTACTAAACATTCAGTACTTC	CASSVGPAVLNIQYF
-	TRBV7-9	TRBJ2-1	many	TGTGCCAGCAGCAACCCACTCGGACAGTTCAATGAGCAGTTCTTC	CASSNPLGQFNEQFF
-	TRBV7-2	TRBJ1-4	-	TGTGCCAGCAGCACGGACAGCGCGGGGGAAAAACTGTTTTTT	CASSTDSAGEKLFF
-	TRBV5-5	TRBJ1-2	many	TGTGCCAGCAGCTTTTCACGGACCCCAGGCCCCTATGGCTACACCTTC	CASSFSRTPGPYGYTF
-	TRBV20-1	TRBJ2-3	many	TGCAGTGCTAGAGACTCCTTGCGGGCCACAGATACGCAGTATTTT	CSARDSLRATDTQYF
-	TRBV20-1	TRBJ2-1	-	TGCAGTGCTAGTAACAGGGTGGGAGGTGAGCAGTTCTTC	CSASNRVGGEQFF
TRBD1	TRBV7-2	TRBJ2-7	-	TGTGCCAGCAGCCGGACAGGGAACTCCTACGAGCAGTACTTC	CASSRTGNSYEQYF
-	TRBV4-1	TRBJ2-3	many	TGCGCCAGCAGCCAAGATAGCGGAACCTCAGATACGCAGTATTTT	CASSQDSGTSDTQYF
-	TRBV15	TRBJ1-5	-	TGTGCCACCAGCAGAGACAGGCCCGATCAGCCCCAGCATTTT	CATSRDRPDQPQHF
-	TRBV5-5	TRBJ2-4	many	TGTGCCAGCAGCTTGGGGGCCCAGGGATTCCAAAACATTCAGTACTTC	CASSLGAQGFQNIQYF
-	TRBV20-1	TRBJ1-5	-	TGCAGTGCTAGAGCAGGGACACAGCCCCAGCATTTT	CSARAGTQPQHF
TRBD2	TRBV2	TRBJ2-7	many	TGTGCCAGCAGTGGTCCGTCTAGCGGGTCCCCTAGGGAGCAGTACTTC	CASSGPSSGSPREQYF
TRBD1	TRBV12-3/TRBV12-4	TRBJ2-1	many	TGTGCCAGCAAGACTTCAGGGGGCATCAATGAGCAGTTCTTC	CASKTSGGINEQFF
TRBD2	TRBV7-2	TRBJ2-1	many	TGTGCCAGCAGCTTACGGCGGGGGGCGAATGAGCAGTTCTTC	CASSLRRGANEQFF
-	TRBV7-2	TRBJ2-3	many	TGTGCCAGCAGCTCGGACAGTACAGATACGCAGTATTTT	CASSSDSTDTQYF
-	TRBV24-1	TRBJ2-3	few	TGTGCCACCAGTGATTTGGGGGAAAGCACAGATACGCAGTATTTT	CATSDLGESTDTQYF
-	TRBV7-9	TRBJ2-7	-	TGTGCCAGCAGCAAACTAGCAAGTTCCTACGAGCAGTACTTC	CASSKLASSYEQYF
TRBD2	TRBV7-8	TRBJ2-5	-	TGTGCCAGCAGCCGAGGGCGAACGGGGGGAGAAGAGACCCAGTACTTC	CASSRGRTGGEETQYF
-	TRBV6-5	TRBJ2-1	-	TGTGCCAGCAGTTACTCGATCTCCCGAGAGGGGCGCTACAATGAGCAGTTCTTC	CASSYSISREGRYNEQFF
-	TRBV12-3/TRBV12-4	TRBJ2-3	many	TGTGCCAGCAGTTTCGGGGTTCCCTCCACAGATACGCAGTATTTT	CASSFGVPSTDTQYF
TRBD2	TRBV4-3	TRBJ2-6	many	TGCGCCAGCAGCCAGGTCCTTCTAGCGGCCAGCTCTGGGGCCAACGTCCTGACTTTC	CASSQVLLAASSGANVLTF
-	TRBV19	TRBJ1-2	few	TGTGCCACCTCTAGGACGGAATCTAACTATGGCTACACCTTC	CATSRTESNYGYTF
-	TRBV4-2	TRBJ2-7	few	TGTGCCAGCAGCCAAACTAGAGGGATTCACGAGCAGTACTTC	CASSQTRGIHEQYF
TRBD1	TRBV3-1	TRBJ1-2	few	TGTGCCAGCAGCCTCTCGGAGGCAGGGACAGGGAATGGCTACACCTTC	CASSLSEAGTGNGYTF
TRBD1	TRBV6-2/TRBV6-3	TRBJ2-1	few	TGTGCCAGCAGTCAAATGACAGGGAGCTCCTACAATGAGCAGTTCTTC	CASSQMTGSSYNEQFF
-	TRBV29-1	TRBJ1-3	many	TGCAGCGTTGCGTTAGTGGCTGGAAACACCATATATTTT	CSVALVAGNTIYF
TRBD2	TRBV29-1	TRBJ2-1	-	TGCAGCGTGGATACTAGCGGGACTTACAATGAGCAGTTCTTC	CSVDTSGTYNEQFF
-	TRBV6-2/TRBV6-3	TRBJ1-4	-	TGTGCCAGCAAGGACTCCCTCCGGGAAAAACTGTTTTTT	CASKDSLREKLFF
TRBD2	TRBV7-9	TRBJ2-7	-	TGTGCCAGCAGCCCTTGGACTAGCGGGGTCTACGAGCAGTACTTC	CASSPWTSGVYEQYF
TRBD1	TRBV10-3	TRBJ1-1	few	TGTGCCATCAGGACGACAGGGGAAAGGACTGAAGCTTTCTTT	CAIRTTGERTEAFF
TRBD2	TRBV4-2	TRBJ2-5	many	TGTGCCAGCAGCCCCCGGACTAGCGGGGGGAAACAAGAGACCCAGTACTTC	CASSPRTSGGKQETQYF
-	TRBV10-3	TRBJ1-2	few	TGTGCCATTACGACGCTGCAGGGGATCGGCGGCTACACCTTC	CAITTLQGIGGYTF
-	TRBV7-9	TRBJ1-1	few	TGTGCCAGCAGCTTTCAGGGTAGGGCGACTGAAGCTTTCTTT	CASSFQGRATEAFF
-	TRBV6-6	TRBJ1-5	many	TGTGCCAGCAGTGAGGGAAGTCAGCCCCAGCATTTT	CASSEGSQPQHF
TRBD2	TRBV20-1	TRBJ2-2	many	TGCAGTCTCCTAGCGGGAGGTAGCACCGGGGAGCTGTTTTTT	CSLLAGGSTGELFF
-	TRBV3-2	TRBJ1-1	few	TGTGCCTCTACTACAGGGGGAACTGGGACTGAAGCTTTCTTT	CASTTGGTGTEAFF
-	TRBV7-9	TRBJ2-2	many	TGTGCCAGCAGCCTAGGAAACACCGGGGAGCTGTTTTTT	CASSLGNTGELFF
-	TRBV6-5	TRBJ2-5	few	TGTGCCAGCTGGCCGGGACTCCTAGAGACCCAGTACTTC	CASWPGLLETQYF
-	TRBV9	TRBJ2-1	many	TGTGCCAGCAAGCCCGGGACTGACAATGAGCAGTTCTTC	CASKPGTDNEQFF
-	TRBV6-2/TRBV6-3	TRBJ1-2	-	TGTGCCAGCAGCCCCCCCGGGAGAAAGGGGGGAAGCGGCTACACCTTC	CASSPPGRKGGSGYTF
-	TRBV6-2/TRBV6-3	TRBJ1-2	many	TGTGCCTCCGTTAAGCTCGGTCGCTATGGCTACACCTTC	CASVKLGRYGYTF
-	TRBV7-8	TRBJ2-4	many	TGTGCCAGCAGCCCCGGTCTTCTAGCCAAAAACATTCAGTACTTC	CASSPGLLAKNIQYF